This entry lists 6 T cell receptor beta chains sequenced from one sample in a study of patients and donors after allogeneic stem cell transplantation. Using its own MiXCR run on the RT-PCR reads, TCRdb lists one record per CDR3 protein. Of 200,000 to 250,000 distinct CDR3 sequences listed, 14% are singletons. The sequencing sample was made of blood, either unsorted or a sorted T cell fraction (not recorded which). Receptor source: a human donor who was either an allogeneic HSCT recipient or a stem cell or donor lymphocyte infusion donor (not recorded which). It is not recorded whose cells these are; they may come from a transplant donor.

This clonotype was recorded a few times. This chain joins TRBV20-1 and TRBJ2-1, with 10 bases identical to TRBD2. Germline CDR1 is DFQATT and CDR2 is SNEGSKA (reference sequence). V lost 1 base and J lost 7; bases outside the gene matches: 7. The CDR3 is made up of 15 amino acids. The CDR3 reads CSARGASGSVNEQFF. CDR3 DNA: TGCAGTGCTAGAGGGGCTAGCGGGAGCGTAAATGAGCAGTTCTTC.

For this clonotype: This may stem from a read error, because a much larger clone lies one nucleotide away. Because the CDR3 is missing its conserved closing phenylalanine or tryptophan, this is likely a read error. V is TRBV6-5 and J is TRBJ1-2; D is possibly TRBD1 (5 bases). The CDR3 has 12 amino acids. Germline assignment: CDR1 MNHEY and CDR2 SVGAGI. V lost 10 bases to trimming and J lost 8 bases, with 17 bases between them. CDR3 loop: CATAPQGGGYTL. CDR3 in DNA: TGTGCCACCGCACCCCAGGGCGGGGGCTACACCCTC.

The chain recombines TRBV30 with TRBJ2-7; a weak D match, TRBD2 (6 bases). This CDR3 comprises 14 residues. V lost 4 bases to trimming and J lost 5 bases, with 18 bases between them. Germline CDR1 GTSNPN, CDR2 SVGIG (reference sequence). CDR3 sequence: CAWTKGLSRNEQYF. The CDR3 nucleotides are TGTGCCTGGACCAAGGGACTGAGCCGCAACGAGCAGTACTTC.

This clonotype was picked up a small number of times. This chain connects TRBV3-1 to TRBJ2-7; 10 nucleotides line up with TRBD2. Germline V gene sequence: CDR1 LGHDT, CDR2 YNNKEL (reference sequence). This CDR3 has 16 amino acids. V trimming: 4 bases; J trimming: 0 bases; junction bases outside the gene matches: 6. The CDR3 spells CASSRASGGTSYEQYF. The DNA of the CDR3 is TGTGCCAGCAGCCGAGCTAGCGGGGGCACCTCCTACGAGCAGTACTTC.

This clonotype was picked up many times. The chain links TRBV29-1 to TRBJ1-2; D is unclear. V lost 2 bases and J lost 2, with 9 bases in between. The CDR3 is 13 amino acids. The germline V gene encodes CDR1 SQVTM and CDR2 ANQGSEA. The CDR3 DNA is TGCAGCGTTGAAAGTCCACCCAACTATGGCTACACCTTC. Its protein product is CSVESPPNYGYTF. The whole variable domain, remainder taken from reference TRBV29-1 and TRBJ1-2, is SAVISQKPSRDICQRGTSLTIQCQVDSQVTMMFWYRQQPGQSLTLIATANQGSEATYESGFVIDKFPISRPNLTFSTLTVSNMSPEDSSIYLCSVESPPNYGYTFGSGTRLTVV.

Regarding this clonotype: One junction end disagrees with the germline gene, perhaps due to a read error. This sequence joins TRBV11-3 and TRBJ2-2; D call uncertain. Germline values: CDR1 SGHNT, CDR2 YENEEA. The CDR3 runs to 12 residues. This chain's CDR3 is CAGSLVFGELFF. The CDR3 DNA follows: TGTGCCGGCAGCTTAGTTTTCGGGGAGCTGTTTTTT.